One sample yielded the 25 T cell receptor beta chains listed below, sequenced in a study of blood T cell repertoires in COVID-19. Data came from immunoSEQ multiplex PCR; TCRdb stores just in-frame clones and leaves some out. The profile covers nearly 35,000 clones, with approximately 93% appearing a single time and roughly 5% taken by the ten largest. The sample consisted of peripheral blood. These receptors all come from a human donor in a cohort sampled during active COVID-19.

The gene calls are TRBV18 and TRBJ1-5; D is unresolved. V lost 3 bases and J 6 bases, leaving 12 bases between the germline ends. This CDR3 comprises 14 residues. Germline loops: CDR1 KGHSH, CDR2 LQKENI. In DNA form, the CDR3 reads TGTGCCAGCTCACCCAGCAGCGGCGGTCAGCCCCAGCATTTT. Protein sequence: CASSPSSGGQPQHF.

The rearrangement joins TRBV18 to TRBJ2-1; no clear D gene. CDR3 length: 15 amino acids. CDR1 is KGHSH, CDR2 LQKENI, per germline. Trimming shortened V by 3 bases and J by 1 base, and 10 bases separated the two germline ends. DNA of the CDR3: TGTGCCAGCTCACCTCTTAGAGTTTCCTACAATGAGCAGTTCTTC. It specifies CASSPLRVSYNEQFF.

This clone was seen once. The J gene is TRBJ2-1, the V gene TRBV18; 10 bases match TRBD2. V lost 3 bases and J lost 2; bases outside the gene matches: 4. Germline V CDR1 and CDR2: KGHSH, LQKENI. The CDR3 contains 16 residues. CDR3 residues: CASSPGGTSAYNEQFF. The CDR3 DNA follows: TGTGCCAGCTCACCGGGGGGGACTAGCGCCTACAATGAGCAGTTCTTC.

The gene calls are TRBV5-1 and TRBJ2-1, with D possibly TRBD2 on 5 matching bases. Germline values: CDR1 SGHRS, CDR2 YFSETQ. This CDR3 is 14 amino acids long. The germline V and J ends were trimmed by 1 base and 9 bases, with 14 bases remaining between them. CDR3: CASSLSSSGGEQFF. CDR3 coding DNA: TGCGCCAGCAGCTTGTCGAGTTCCGGAGGTGAGCAGTTCTTC.

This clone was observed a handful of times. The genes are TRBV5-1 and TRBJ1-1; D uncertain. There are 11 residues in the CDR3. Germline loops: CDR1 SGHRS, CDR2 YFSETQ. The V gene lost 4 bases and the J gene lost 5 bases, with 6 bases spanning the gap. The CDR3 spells CASSPGTEAFF. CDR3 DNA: TGCGCCAGCAGCCCCGGTACTGAAGCTTTCTTT.

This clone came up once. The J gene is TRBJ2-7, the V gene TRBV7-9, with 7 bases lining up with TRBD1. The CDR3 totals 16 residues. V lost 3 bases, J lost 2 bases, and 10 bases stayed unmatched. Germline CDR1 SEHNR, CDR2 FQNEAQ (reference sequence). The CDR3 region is CASSFVTGVPTYEQYF. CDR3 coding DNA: TGTGCCAGCAGCTTCGTCACAGGGGTCCCAACCTACGAGCAGTACTTC. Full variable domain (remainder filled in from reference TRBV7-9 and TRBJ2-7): DTGVSQNPRHKITKRGQNVTFRCDPISEHNRLYWYRQTLGQGPEFLTYFQNEAQLEKSRLLSDRFSAERPKGSFSTLEIQRTEQGDSAMYLCASSFVTGVPTYEQYFGPGTRLTVT.

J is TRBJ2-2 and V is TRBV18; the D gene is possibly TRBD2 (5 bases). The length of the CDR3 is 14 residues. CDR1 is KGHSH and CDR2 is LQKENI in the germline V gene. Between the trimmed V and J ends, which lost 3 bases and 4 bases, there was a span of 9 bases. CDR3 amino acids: CASSPWTFTGELFF. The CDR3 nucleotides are TGTGCCAGCTCACCGTGGACTTTCACCGGGGAGCTGTTTTTT.

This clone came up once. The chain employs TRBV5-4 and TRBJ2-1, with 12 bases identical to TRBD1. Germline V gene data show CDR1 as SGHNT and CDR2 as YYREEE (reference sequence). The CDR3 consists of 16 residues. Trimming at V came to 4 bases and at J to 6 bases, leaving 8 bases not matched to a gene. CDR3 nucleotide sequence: TGTGCCAGCAGCCCGGCCGGGACAGGGGGCTTCAATGAGCAGTTCTTC. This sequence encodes CASSPAGTGGFNEQFF. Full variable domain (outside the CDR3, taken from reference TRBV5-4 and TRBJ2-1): ETGVTQSPTHLIKTRGQQVTLRCSSQSGHNTVSWYQQALGQGPQFIFQYYREEENGRGNFPPRFSGLQFPNYSSELNVNALELDDSALYLCASSPAGTGGFNEQFFGPGTRLTVL.

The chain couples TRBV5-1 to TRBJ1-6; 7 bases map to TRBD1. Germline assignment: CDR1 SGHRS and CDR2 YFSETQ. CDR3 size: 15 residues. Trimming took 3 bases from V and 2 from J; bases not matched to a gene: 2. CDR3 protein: CASSYDRAYNSPLHF. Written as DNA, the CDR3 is TGCGCCAGCAGCTATGACAGGGCCTATAATTCACCCCTCCACTTT.

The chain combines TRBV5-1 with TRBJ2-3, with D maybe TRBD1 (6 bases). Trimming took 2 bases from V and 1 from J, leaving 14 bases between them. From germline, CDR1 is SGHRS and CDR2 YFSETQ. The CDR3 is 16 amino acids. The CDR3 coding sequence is TGCGCCAGCAGCTTTTTCCCCCGGACAGGCACAGATACGCAGTATTTT. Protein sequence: CASSFFPRTGTDTQYF.

CDR3 sequence reads: CASSSVASGGASSYNEQFF. The CDR3 DNA reads as TGCGCCAGCAGCTCGGTCGCTAGCGGGGGGGCTAGCTCCTACAATGAGCAGTTCTTC. This chain uses TRBV5-1 with TRBJ2-1; 12 bases line up with TRBD2. Looked up from germline, CDR1 is SGHRS and CDR2 is YFSETQ. The CDR3 spans 19 residues. V gave up 3 bases and J gave up 0 bases; unmatched junction bases: 10.

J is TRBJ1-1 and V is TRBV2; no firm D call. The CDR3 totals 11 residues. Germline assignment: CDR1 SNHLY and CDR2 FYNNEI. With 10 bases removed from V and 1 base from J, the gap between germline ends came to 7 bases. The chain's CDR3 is CATAENTEAFF. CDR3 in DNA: TGTGCCACCGCGGAGAACACTGAAGCTTTCTTT. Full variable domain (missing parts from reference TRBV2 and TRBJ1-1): EPEVTQTPSHQVTQMGQEVILRCVPISNHLYFYWYRQILGQKVEFLVSFYNNEISEKSEIFDDQFSVERPDGSNFTLKIRSTKLEDSAMYFCATAENTEAFFGQGTRLTVV.

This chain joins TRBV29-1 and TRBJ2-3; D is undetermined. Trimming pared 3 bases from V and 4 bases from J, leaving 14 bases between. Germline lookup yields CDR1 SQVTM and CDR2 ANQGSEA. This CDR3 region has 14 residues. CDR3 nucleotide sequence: TGCAGCGTTGAGGAACAGCTTGCCTCAGATACGCAGTATTTT. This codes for CSVEEQLASDTQYF.

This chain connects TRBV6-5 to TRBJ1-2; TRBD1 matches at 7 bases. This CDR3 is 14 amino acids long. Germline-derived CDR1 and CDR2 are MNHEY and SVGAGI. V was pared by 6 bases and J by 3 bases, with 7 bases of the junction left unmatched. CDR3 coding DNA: TGTGCCAGCAGGCGAAGACAGGGTGACTATGGCTACACCTTC. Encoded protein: CASRRRQGDYGYTF.

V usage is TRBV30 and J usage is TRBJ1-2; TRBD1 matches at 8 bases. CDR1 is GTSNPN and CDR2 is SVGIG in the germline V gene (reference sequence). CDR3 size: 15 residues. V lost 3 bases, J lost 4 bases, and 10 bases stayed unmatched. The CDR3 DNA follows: TGTGCCTGGAGGGACAGGGAAGGAGCAAGCTATGGCTACACCTTC. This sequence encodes CAWRDREGASYGYTF.

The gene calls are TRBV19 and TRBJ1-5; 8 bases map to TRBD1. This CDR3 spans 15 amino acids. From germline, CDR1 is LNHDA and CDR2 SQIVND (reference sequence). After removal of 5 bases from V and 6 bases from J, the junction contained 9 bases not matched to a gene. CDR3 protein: CASSPQGVLRQPQHF. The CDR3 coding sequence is TGTGCCAGTAGTCCACAGGGGGTTCTACGTCAGCCCCAGCATTTT.

The CDR3 reads CASSLEGTGIGYEQYF. CDR3 nucleotides: TGTGCCAGCAGCTTGGAAGGGACAGGGATAGGGTACGAGCAGTACTTC. The rearrangement uses TRBV5-6 and TRBJ2-7, with 9 bases aligning to TRBD1. Trimming at V came to 0 bases and at J to 4 bases, leaving 8 bases not matched to a gene. Germline CDR1 SGHDT, CDR2 YYEEEE. The CDR3 runs 16 residues.

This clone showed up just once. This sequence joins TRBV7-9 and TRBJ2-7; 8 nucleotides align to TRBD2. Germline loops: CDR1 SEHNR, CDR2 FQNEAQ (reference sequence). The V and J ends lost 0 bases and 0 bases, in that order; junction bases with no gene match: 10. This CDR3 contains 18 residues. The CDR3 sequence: CASSLAQVAGSISYEQYF. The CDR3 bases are TGTGCCAGCAGCTTAGCGCAGGTAGCGGGGTCGATCTCCTACGAGCAGTACTTC.

The CDR3 DNA reads as TGTGCCAGTAGTCCCGGGGAAGGGGGGGGCACAGATACGCAGTATTTT. This gives the protein CASSPGEGGGTDTQYF. The chain is built from TRBV19 and TRBJ2-3, with a possible D match to TRBD2 (7 bases). There are 16 residues in the CDR3. Germline V gives CDR1 LNHDA, CDR2 SQIVND (reference sequence). V gave up 5 bases and J gave up 1 base, with 16 bases separating them.

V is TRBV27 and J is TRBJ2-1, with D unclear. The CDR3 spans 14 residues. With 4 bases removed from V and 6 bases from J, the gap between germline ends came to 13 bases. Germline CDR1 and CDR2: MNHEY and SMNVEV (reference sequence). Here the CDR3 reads CASSSIEVRNEQFF. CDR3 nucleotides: TGTGCCAGCAGTTCCATAGAAGTTCGCAATGAGCAGTTCTTC.

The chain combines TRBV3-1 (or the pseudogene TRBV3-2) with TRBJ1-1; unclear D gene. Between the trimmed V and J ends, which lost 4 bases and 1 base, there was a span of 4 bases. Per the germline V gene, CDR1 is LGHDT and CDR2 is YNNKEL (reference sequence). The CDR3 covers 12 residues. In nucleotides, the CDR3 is TGTGCCAGCAGCCCTTGGAACACTGAAGCTTTCTTT. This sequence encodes CASSPWNTEAFF.

This CDR3 is CASSNAQGRSSYEQYF. Here the CDR3 DNA reads TGTGCCAGTAGTAACGCACAGGGACGTAGCTCCTACGAGCAGTACTTC. This rearrangement joins TRBV19 to TRBJ2-7, with D possibly matching TRBD1 (6 bases). The CDR3 totals 16 residues. Germline V lookup: CDR1 LNHDA, CDR2 SQIVND (reference sequence). V was shortened by 4 bases and J by 0 bases, with 16 bases between the two germline ends. Together with reference TRBV19 and TRBJ2-7, the CDR3 gives the full variable domain: DGGITQSPKYLFRKEGQNVTLSCEQNLNHDAMYWYRQDPGQGLRLIYYSQIVNDFQKGDIAEGYSVSREKKESFPLTVTSAQKNPTAFYLCASSNAQGRSSYEQYFGPGTRLTVT.

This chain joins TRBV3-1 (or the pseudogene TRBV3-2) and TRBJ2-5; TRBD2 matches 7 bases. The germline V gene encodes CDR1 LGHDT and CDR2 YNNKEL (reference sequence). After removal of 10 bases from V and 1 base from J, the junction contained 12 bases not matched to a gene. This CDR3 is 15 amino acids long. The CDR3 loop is CATTSSGPFQETQYF. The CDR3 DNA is TGTGCCACCACCTCTAGCGGACCATTCCAAGAGACCCAGTACTTC.

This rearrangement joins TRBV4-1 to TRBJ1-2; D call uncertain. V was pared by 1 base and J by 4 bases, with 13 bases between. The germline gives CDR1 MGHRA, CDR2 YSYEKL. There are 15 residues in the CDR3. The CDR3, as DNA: TGCGCCAGCAGCCAAGCGGCAGCCCCTAGCTATGGCTACACCTTC. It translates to CASSQAAAPSYGYTF.

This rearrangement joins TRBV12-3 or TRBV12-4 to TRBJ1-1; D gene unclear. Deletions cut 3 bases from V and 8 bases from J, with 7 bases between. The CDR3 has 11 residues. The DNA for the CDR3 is TGTGCCAGCAGTTTTGGCAGAGAAGCTTTCTTT. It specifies CASSFGREAFF.